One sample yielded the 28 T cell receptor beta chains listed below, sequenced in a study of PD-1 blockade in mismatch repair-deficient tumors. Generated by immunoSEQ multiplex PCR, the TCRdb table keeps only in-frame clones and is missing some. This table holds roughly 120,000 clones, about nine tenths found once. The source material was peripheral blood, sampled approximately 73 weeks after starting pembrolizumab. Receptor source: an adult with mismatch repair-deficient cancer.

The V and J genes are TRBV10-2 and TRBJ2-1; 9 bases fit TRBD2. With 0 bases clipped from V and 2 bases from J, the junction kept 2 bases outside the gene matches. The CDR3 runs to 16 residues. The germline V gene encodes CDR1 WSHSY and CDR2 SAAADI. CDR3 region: CASSESGGRAYNEQFF. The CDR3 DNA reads TGCGCCAGCAGTGAGTCCGGCGGGAGGGCCTACAATGAGCAGTTCTTC.

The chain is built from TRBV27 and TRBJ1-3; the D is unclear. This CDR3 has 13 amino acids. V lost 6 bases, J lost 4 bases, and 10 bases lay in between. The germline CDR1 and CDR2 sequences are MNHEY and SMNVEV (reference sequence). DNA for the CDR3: TGTGCCAGCAGAAAAACCCTGGGAAACACCATATATTTT. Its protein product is CASRKTLGNTIYF.

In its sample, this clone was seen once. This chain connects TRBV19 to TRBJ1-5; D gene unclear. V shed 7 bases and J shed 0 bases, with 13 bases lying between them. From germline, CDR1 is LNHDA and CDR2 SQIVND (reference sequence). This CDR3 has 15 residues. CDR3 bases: TGTGCCAGTACCCCCGACTCATATAGCAATCAGCCCCAGCATTTT. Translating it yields CASTPDSYSNQPQHF.

The CDR3: CASHNRDRGMGEQYF. Here the CDR3 DNA reads TGCGCCAGCCACAATCGGGACAGGGGCATGGGCGAGCAGTACTTC. The V call is TRBV5-1, the J call TRBJ2-7; 10 nucleotides align to TRBD1. This CDR3 contains 15 residues. V gave up 7 bases and J gave up 6 bases; unmatched junction bases: 13. Germline V gene lookup returns CDR1 SGHRS and CDR2 YFSETQ.

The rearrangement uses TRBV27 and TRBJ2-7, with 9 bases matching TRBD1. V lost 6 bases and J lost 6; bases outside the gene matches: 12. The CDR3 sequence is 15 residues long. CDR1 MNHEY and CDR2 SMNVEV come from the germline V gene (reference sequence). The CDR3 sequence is CASSSTDRGLREQYF. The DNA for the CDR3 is TGTGCCAGCAGCTCAACGGACAGGGGTTTACGCGAGCAGTACTTC.

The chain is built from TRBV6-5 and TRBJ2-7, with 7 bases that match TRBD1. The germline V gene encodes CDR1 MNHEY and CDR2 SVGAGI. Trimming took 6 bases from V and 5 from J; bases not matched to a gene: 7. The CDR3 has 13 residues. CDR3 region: CASRDTTGDEQYF. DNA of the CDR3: TGTGCCAGCAGGGATACAACAGGGGACGAGCAGTACTTC.

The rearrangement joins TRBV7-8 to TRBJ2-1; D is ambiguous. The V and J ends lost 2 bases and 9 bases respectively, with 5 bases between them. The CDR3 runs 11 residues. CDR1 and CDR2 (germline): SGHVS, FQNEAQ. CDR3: CASSLLFEQFF. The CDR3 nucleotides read TGTGCCAGCAGCTTATTGTTTGAGCAGTTCTTC.

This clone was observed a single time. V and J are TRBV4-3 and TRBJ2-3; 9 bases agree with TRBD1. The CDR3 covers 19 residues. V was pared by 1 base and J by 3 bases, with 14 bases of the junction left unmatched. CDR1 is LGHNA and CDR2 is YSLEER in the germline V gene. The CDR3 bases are TGCGCCAGCAGCCAAGGATTGGAAGTAGGGACAGGGCCTACAGATACGCAGTATTTT. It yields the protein CASSQGLEVGTGPTDTQYF.

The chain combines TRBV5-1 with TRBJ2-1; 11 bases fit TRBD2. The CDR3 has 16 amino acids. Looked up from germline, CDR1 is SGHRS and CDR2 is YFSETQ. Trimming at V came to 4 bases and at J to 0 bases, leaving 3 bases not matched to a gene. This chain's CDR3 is CASSPTSGASYNEQFF. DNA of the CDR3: TGCGCCAGCAGCCCGACTAGCGGGGCCTCCTACAATGAGCAGTTCTTC. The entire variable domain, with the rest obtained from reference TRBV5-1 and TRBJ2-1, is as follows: KAGVTQTPRYLIKTRGQQVTLSCSPISGHRSVSWYQQTPGQGLQFLFEYFSETQRNKGNFPGRFSGRQFSNSRSEMNVSTLELGDSALYLCASSPTSGASYNEQFFGPGTRLTVL.

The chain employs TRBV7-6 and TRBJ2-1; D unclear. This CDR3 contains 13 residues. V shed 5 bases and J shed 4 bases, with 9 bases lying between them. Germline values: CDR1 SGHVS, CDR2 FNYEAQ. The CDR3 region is CASSATNYNEQFF. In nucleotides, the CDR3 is TGTGCCAGCAGCGCGACCAATTACAATGAGCAGTTCTTC.

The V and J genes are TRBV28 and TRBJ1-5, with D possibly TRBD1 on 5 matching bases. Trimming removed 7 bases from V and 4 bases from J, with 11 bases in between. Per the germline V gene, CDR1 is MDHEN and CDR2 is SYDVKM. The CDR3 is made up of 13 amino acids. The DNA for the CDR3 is TGTGCCAGCATTTTGACAGCTAATCAGCCCCAGCATTTT. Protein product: CASILTANQPQHF.

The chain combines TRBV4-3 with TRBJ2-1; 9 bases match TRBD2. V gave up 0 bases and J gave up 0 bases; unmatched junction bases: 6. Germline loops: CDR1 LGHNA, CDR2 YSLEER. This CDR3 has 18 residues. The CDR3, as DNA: TGCGCCAGCAGCCAAGATAGCACTAGCGGGTTCTCCTACAATGAGCAGTTCTTC. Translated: CASSQDSTSGFSYNEQFF.

In nucleotides, the CDR3 is TGCGCCAGCAGCCGAACGTCCTCAGCGGGAGACGTCTACGAGCAGTACTTC. It yields the protein CASSRTSSAGDVYEQYF. The rearrangement uses TRBV4-1 and TRBJ2-7, with 8 bases that match TRBD2. The germline V gene has CDR1 MGHRA and CDR2 YSYEKL. The CDR3 has 17 residues. V was clipped by 4 bases and J by 3 bases; unmatched bases: 14.

The CDR3 bases are TGTGCCAGCAACGAAGGTGGCACTGAAGCTTTCTTT. Translation gives CASNEGGTEAFF. The rearrangement joins TRBV28 to TRBJ1-1; D is unclear. CDR1 is MDHEN, CDR2 SYDVKM, per germline. V was shortened by 7 bases and J by 4 bases, with 10 bases between the two germline ends. CDR3 length equals 12 residues.

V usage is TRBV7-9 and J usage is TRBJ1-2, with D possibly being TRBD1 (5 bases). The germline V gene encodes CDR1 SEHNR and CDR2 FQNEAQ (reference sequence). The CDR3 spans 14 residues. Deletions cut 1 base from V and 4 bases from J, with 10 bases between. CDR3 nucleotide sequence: TGTGCCAGCAGCTTAGGAGACAGAATCTATGGCTACACCTTC. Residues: CASSLGDRIYGYTF.

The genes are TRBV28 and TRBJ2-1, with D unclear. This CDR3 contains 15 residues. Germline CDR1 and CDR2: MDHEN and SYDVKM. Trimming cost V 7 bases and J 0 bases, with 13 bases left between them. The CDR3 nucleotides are TGTGCCAGCAATCTTTACGGAGCCTCCTACAATGAGCAGTTCTTC. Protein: CASNLYGASYNEQFF.

CDR3 coding DNA: TGTGCCAGCAGCTCCCAAAAGGACCCCTCGGGGAATCAGCCCCAGCATTTT. It encodes CASSSQKDPSGNQPQHF. This chain links TRBV7-8 with TRBJ1-5; D gene unclear. Germline V gives CDR1 SGHVS, CDR2 FQNEAQ. V lost 4 bases and J lost 4, with 20 bases in between. The CDR3 extends over 17 amino acids.

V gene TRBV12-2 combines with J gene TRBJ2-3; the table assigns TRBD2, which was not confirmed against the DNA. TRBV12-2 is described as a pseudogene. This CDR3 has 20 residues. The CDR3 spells CASRLIATSGRVTGTDTQYF. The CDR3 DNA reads TGTGCAAGTCGCTTAATCGCGACTAGCGGGAGGGTGACGGGCACAGATACGCAGTATTTT.

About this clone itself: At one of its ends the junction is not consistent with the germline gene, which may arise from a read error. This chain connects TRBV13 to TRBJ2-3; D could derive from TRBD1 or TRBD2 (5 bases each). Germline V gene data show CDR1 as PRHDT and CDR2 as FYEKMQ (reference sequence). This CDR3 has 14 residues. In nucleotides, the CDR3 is TGTGCCAGCAGCCTAGGGACCGAAACAGATACGCAGTATTTT. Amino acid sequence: CASSLGTETDTQYF.

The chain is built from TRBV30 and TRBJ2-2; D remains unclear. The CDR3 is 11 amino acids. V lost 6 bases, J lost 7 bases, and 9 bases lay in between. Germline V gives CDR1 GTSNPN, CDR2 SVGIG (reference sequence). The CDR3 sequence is CACRSVGELFF. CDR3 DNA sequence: TGTGCCTGTCGCTCCGTCGGGGAGCTGTTTTTT. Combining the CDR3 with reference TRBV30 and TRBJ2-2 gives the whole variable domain SQTIHQWPATLVQPVGSPLSLECTVEGTSNPNLYWYRQAAGRGLQLLFYSVGIGQISSEVPQNLSASRPQDRQFILSSKKLLLSDSGFYLCACRSVGELFFGEGSRLTVL.

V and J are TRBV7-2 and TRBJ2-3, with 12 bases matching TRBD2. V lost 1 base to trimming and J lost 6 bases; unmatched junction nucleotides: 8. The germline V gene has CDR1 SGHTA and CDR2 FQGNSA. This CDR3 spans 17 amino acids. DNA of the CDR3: TGTGCCAGCAGCTTAGTGAGACTAGCGGGAGTGCAGGATACGCAGTATTTT. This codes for CASSLVRLAGVQDTQYF.

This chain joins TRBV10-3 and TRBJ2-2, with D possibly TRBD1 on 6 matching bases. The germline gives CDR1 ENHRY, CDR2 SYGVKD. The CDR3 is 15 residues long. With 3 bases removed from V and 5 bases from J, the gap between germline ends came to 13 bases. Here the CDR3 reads CAISDRGRVTGELFF. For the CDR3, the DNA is TGTGCCATCAGTGACAGGGGCAGAGTTACCGGGGAGCTGTTTTTT.

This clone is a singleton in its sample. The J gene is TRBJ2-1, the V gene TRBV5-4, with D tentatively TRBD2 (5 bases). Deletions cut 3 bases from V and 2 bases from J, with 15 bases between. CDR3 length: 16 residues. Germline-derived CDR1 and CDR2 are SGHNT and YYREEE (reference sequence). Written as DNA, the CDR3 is TGTGCCAGCAGCTCGACTATCGACGTCCCCTACAATGAGCAGTTCTTC. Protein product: CASSSTIDVPYNEQFF. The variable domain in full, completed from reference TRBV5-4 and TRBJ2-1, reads ETGVTQSPTHLIKTRGQQVTLRCSSQSGHNTVSWYQQALGQGPQFIFQYYREEENGRGNFPPRFSGLQFPNYSSELNVNALELDDSALYLCASSSTIDVPYNEQFFGPGTRLTVL.

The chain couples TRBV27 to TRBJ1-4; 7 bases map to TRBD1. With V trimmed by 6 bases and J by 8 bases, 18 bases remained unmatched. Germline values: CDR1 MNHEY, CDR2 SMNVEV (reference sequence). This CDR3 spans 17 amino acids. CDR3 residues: CASSATGNDRVNEKLFF. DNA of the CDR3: TGTGCCAGCAGCGCCACCGGAAATGACAGGGTAAACGAAAAACTGTTTTTT.

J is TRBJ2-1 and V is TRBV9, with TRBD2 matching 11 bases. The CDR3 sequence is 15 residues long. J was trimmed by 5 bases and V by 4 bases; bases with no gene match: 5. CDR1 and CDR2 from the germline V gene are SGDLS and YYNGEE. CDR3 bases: TGTGCCAGCAGCATTAGCGGGAGGGGGCACAATGAGCAGTTCTTC. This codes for CASSISGRGHNEQFF.

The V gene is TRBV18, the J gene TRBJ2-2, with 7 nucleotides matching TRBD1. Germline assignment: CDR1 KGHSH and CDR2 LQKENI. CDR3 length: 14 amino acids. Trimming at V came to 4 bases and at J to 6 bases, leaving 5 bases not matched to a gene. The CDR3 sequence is CASSQETGAGELFF. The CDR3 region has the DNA TGTGCCAGCTCACAAGAAACAGGGGCCGGGGAGCTGTTTTTT.

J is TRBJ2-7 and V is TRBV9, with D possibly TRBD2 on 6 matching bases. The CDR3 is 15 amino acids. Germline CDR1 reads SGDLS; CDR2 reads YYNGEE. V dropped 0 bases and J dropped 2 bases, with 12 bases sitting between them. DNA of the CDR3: TGTGCCAGCAGCGTAGGCGGGACCGTGACCTACGAGCAGTACTTC. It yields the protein CASSVGGTVTYEQYF.

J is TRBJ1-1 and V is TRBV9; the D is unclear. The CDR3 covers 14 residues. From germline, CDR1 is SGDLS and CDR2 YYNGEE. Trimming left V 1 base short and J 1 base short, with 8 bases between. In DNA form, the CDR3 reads TGTGCCAGCAGCGTAACTTTGGAGAACACTGAAGCTTTCTTT. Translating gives CASSVTLENTEAFF.